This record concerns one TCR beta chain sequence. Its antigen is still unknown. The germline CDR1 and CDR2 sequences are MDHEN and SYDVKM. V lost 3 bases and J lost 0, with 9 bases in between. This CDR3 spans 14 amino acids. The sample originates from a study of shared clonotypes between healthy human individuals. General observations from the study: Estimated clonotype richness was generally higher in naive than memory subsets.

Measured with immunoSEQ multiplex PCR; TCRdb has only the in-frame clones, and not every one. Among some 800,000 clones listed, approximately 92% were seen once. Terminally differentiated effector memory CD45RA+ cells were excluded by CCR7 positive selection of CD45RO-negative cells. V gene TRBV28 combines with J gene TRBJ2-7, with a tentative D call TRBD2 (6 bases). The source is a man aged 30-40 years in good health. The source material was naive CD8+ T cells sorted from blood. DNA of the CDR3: TGTGCCAGCAGTTTCATCGGGAGCTCCTACGAGCAGTACTTC. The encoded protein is CASSFIGSSYEQYF.